Below, 32 T cell receptor beta chains from the same sample are listed, as sequenced in a study of regulatory T cells in long-lasting Graves disease. Described time point: persistent/refractory GD, antithyroid drugs over 5 years with positive TRAb. Scientists built the TCR library using RNA that was extracted from PBMCs. With iRepertoire HTBI primers and Arm-PCR of CDR3 regions, TCR beta libraries were built. TCRdb reanalysed the multiplex PCR reads using MiXCR and keeps one entry per CDR3 protein. The sample records 400,000 to 500,000 distinct CDR3 sequences, approximately 22% being singletons. The specimen was peripheral blood mononuclear cells (PBMCs), collected when the disease was refractory, from a patient treated with antithyroid drugs. All receptors come from a female donor with Graves disease.

This clonotype was seen more than once but under ten times. This chain uses TRBV12-3 or TRBV12-4 with TRBJ1-3; D uncertain. The CDR3 is made up of 14 amino acids. Trimming cost V 5 bases and J 0 bases, with 8 bases left between them. Written as DNA, the CDR3 is TGTGCCAGCAGTACGGCGGACTCTGGAAACACCATATATTTT. Its protein is CASSTADSGNTIYF.

This clonotype has more than one count but fewer than ten. V and J are TRBV30 and TRBJ1-5; D might be TRBD1 (5 bases). CDR3 size: 14 residues. Germline V gene sequence: CDR1 GTSNPN, CDR2 SVGIG (reference sequence). V was trimmed by 1 base and J by 8 bases, leaving 15 bases between them. The chain's CDR3 is CAWSAGGSLEPQHF. In DNA form, the CDR3 reads TGTGCCTGGAGTGCGGGGGGATCGTTGGAGCCCCAGCATTTT.

With regard to this clonotype: A much larger clone differs by one base, so this may be a read error. The CDR3 does not close with the conserved phenylalanine or tryptophan, likely indicating a read error. The V call is TRBV7-2, the J call TRBJ1-5; 8 positions match TRBD1. CDR1 and CDR2 (germline): SGHTA, FQGNSA. V was clipped by 5 bases and J by 5 bases; unmatched bases: 8. The CDR3 has 15 amino acids. This chain's CDR3 is CASSKTGGDDQPQHL. Written as DNA, the CDR3 is TGTGCCAGCAGCAAAACAGGGGGGGACGATCAGCCCCAGCATCTT.

The V gene is TRBV28, the J gene TRBJ1-1; 8 bases are shared with TRBD1. The ends lost 8 bases at V and 6 bases at J; junction bases unmatched: 11. CDR1 MDHEN and CDR2 SYDVKM come from the germline V gene. This CDR3 has 14 residues. CDR3 DNA sequence: TGTGCCAGCTTATGGACAGGGCGCGCGTCTGAAGCTTTCTTT. Its protein is CASLWTGRASEAFF. The full variable domain, in which reference TRBV28 and TRBJ1-1 provide the parts outside the CDR3, is DVKVTQSSRYLVKRTGEKVFLECVQDMDHENMFWYRQDPGLGLRLIYFSYDVKMKEKGDIPEGYSVSREKKERFSLILESASTNQTSMYLCASLWTGRASEAFFGQGTRLTVV.

The chain carries TRBV6-1 and TRBJ2-3; D possibly uses TRBD1 or TRBD2 (5 bases each). This CDR3 comprises 16 residues. Looked up from germline, CDR1 is MNHNS and CDR2 is SASEGT. Trimming removed 5 bases from V and 5 bases from J, with 20 bases in between. CDR3 protein: CASSPGTVLTRDTQYF. CDR3 bases: TGTGCCAGCAGTCCCGGGACGGTTTTGACGAGAGATACGCAGTATTTT.

In this sample, this clonotype turned up a few times. CDR3 residues: CASSPGQPYNEQFF. In DNA, the CDR3 is TGTGCCAGCAGCCCGGGACAGCCCTACAATGAGCAGTTCTTC. This rearrangement joins TRBV7-3 to TRBJ2-1; 7 positions match TRBD1. Trimming at V came to 5 bases and at J to 2 bases, leaving 3 bases not matched to a gene. The germline CDR1 and CDR2 sequences are SGHTA and FQGTGA. This CDR3 has 14 amino acids.

The rearrangement joins TRBV6-5 to TRBJ2-3, with 12 bases lining up with TRBD2. V lost 2 bases to trimming and J lost 4 bases; unmatched junction nucleotides: 4. The CDR3 is 16 residues long. CDR1 is MNHEY, CDR2 SVGAGI, per germline. For the CDR3, the DNA is TGTGCCAGCAGTTACCGGACTAGCGGGGCCGCAGATACGCAGTATTTT. Encoded protein: CASSYRTSGAADTQYF.

Only a few counts were recorded for this clonotype. J is TRBJ1-1 and V is TRBV3-1; a weak D match, TRBD1 (6 bases). The germline CDR1 and CDR2 sequences are LGHDT and YNNKEL (reference sequence). Trimming took 4 bases from V and 5 from J, leaving 14 bases between them. This CDR3 comprises 14 residues. The CDR3 bases are TGTGCCAGCAGCCCCGGGGGGCGATGGACTGAAGCTTTCTTT. Its protein product is CASSPGGRWTEAFF.

This clonotype was seen a few times. The rearrangement links TRBV7-8 to TRBJ1-5, with D perhaps TRBD1 (6 bases). The CDR3 loop spans 17 amino acids. Germline V gene data show CDR1 as SGHVS and CDR2 as FQNEAQ. Trimming removed 1 base at V and 0 bases at J, with 13 bases between. CDR3 in amino acids: CASSLVLPGDSNQPQHF. The CDR3 DNA is TGTGCCAGCAGCTTAGTTCTTCCAGGGGATAGCAATCAGCCCCAGCATTTT.

This rearrangement joins TRBV28 to TRBJ2-7; 9 bases are a match to TRBD2. Germline V lookup: CDR1 MDHEN, CDR2 SYDVKM. Trimming cost V 3 bases and J 7 bases; bases outside gene matches: 10. The CDR3 extends over 15 amino acids. CDR3 coding DNA: TGTGCCAGCAGTTTGGCGGGCGGGAGGGCCGGTGAGCAGTACTTC. Protein: CASSLAGGRAGEQYF.

The rearrangement links TRBV7-8 to TRBJ2-7; D might be TRBD2 (7 bases). Deletions cut 6 bases from V and 4 bases from J, with 22 bases between. The CDR3 length is 16 residues. Germline lookup yields CDR1 SGHVS and CDR2 FQNEAQ. The CDR3 is CASSWGHSGLAYEQYF. The CDR3 nucleotides read TGTGCCAGCAGTTGGGGGCATAGCGGGCTTGCTTACGAGCAGTACTTC. The complete variable domain, with remaining parts taken from reference TRBV7-8 and TRBJ2-7, reads GAGVSQSPRYKVAKRGQDVALRCDPISGHVSLFWYQQALGQGPEFLTYFQNEAQLDKSGLPSDRFFAERPEGSVSTLKIQRTQQEDSAVYLCASSWGHSGLAYEQYFGPGTRLTVT.

With regard to this clonotype: Given a much more abundant clone one base away, this may be a read error. The chain uses TRBV6-2 or TRBV6-3 and TRBJ1-5; no firm D call. Germline-derived CDR1 and CDR2 are MNHEY and SVGEGT. There are 17 residues in the CDR3. The CDR3 DNA reads as TGTGCCAGCAGTCACTCGTTGTCAGACTATAGCAATCAGCCCCAGCATTTT. It encodes CASSHSLSDYSNQPQHF.

The chain employs TRBV7-8 and TRBJ2-7; D remains ambiguous. The CDR3 is made up of 14 amino acids. Deletions cut 4 bases from V and 0 bases from J, with 10 bases between. Per the germline V gene, CDR1 is SGHVS and CDR2 is FQNEAQ. CDR3 sequence: CASSYDLNSYEQYF. Here the CDR3 DNA reads TGTGCCAGCAGCTACGACCTGAACTCCTACGAGCAGTACTTC.

This clonotype was observed once. The CDR3 sequence: CASSLGQLDEKLFF. CDR3 coding DNA: TGTGCCAGCAGTTTAGGTCAGCTGGATGAAAAACTGTTTTTT. The V call is TRBV12-3 or TRBV12-4, the J call TRBJ1-4; the D is unclear. The CDR3 is 14 residues long. V was pared by 1 base and J by 6 bases, with 9 bases between.

This clonotype was observed a handful of times. The rearrangement links TRBV2 to TRBJ2-7; TRBD1 agrees at 9 bases. This CDR3 has 14 amino acids. V shed 6 bases and J 2 bases; nucleotides not matched to a gene: 5. Germline V gene lookup returns CDR1 SNHLY and CDR2 FYNNEI. CDR3 residues: CASRARDRAYEQYF. CDR3 DNA sequence: TGTGCCAGCAGAGCCCGGGACAGGGCCTACGAGCAGTACTTC.

This clonotype was counted at least ten times. This sequence joins TRBV6-1 and TRBJ1-1, with D possibly matching TRBD1 (5 bases). The germline V gene encodes CDR1 MNHNS and CDR2 SASEGT. V dropped 4 bases and J dropped 4 bases, with 10 bases sitting between them. The CDR3 length is 13 residues. The CDR3 spells CASSAQGTTEAFF. CDR3 in DNA: TGTGCCAGCAGTGCCCAGGGTACCACTGAAGCTTTCTTT.

The chain combines TRBV5-5 with TRBJ2-2; the match to TRBD2 covers 11 bases. Germline CDR1 is SGHKS and CDR2 is YYEKEE (reference sequence). V was pared by 0 bases and J by 4 bases, with 5 bases of the junction left unmatched. CDR3 length equals 17 residues. CDR3 DNA sequence: TGTGCCAGCAGCTTGGTGGGACTAGCGGAATTCACCGGGGAGCTGTTTTTT. It encodes CASSLVGLAEFTGELFF.

Ten or more counts support this clonotype. For the CDR3, the DNA is TGTGCCAGCAGTCCGATGACCCCGGCCAGTGGGACCCAGTACTTC. It yields the protein CASSPMTPASGTQYF. J is TRBJ2-5 and V is TRBV28; D is uncertain. V was shortened by 5 bases and J by 7 bases, with 20 bases between the two germline ends. The CDR3 is made up of 15 amino acids. In germline, CDR1 is MDHEN, CDR2 SYDVKM.

This clonotype was recorded a few times. The rearrangement links TRBV4-3 to TRBJ2-1, with D possibly TRBD1 on 6 matching bases. CDR1 is LGHNA, CDR2 YSLEER, per germline. The CDR3 sequence is 13 residues long. Trimming pared 0 bases from V and 11 bases from J, leaving 11 bases between. CDR3 nucleotide sequence: TGCGCCAGCAGCCAAGAACCGGGACAAAAGCAGTTCTTC. Encoded protein: CASSQEPGQKQFF.

This clonotype was counted a few times. The CDR3 sequence: CASSLVPPQVGMTYEQYF. CDR3 nucleotides: TGTGCCAGCAGCTTAGTCCCCCCACAGGTCGGGATGACCTACGAGCAGTACTTC. The rearrangement links TRBV7-6 to TRBJ2-7, with D perhaps matching TRBD1 or TRBD2 (5 bases each). The CDR3 extends over 18 amino acids. The V gene's germline CDR1 is SGHVS and CDR2 FNYEAQ. V was trimmed by 1 base and J by 2 bases, leaving 21 bases between them.

This clonotype was seen a few times. The chain links TRBV6-1 to TRBJ2-2; perhaps TRBD1 as D (6 bases). CDR1 and CDR2 (germline): MNHNS, SASEGT. Deletions cut 6 bases from V and 7 bases from J, with 15 bases between. The length of the CDR3 is 14 residues. CDR3 sequence: CASRRSGEDGELFF. The CDR3 nucleotides are TGTGCCAGCAGACGATCAGGGGAAGACGGGGAGCTGTTTTTT.

V usage is TRBV5-6 and J usage is TRBJ2-7; D may correspond to TRBD1 or TRBD2 (6 bases each). Germline V CDR1 and CDR2: SGHDT, YYEEEE. This CDR3 comprises 15 residues. V lost 0 bases, J lost 5 bases, and 15 bases lay in between. This CDR3 reads CASSLVLGGWNEQYF. The CDR3 bases are TGTGCCAGCAGCTTGGTGTTGGGGGGCTGGAACGAGCAGTACTTC.

This clonotype was detected many times. V usage is TRBV28 and J usage is TRBJ1-5; D is unresolved. Trimming cost V 8 bases and J 4 bases, with 15 bases left between them. The CDR3 is 14 amino acids. CDR1 and CDR2 from the germline V gene are MDHEN and SYDVKM. The CDR3 is CASRVSVLNQPQHF. In DNA, the CDR3 is TGTGCCAGCCGGGTTAGTGTCCTTAATCAGCCCCAGCATTTT.

In this sample, this clonotype turned up many times. V and J are TRBV10-3 and TRBJ1-1, with TRBD1 identical over 7 bases. Germline CDR1 reads ENHRY; CDR2 reads SYGVKD. The V segment lost 10 bases and the J segment 6 bases; nucleotides outside the gene matches: 11. This CDR3 is built from 13 residues. The CDR3 sequence: CATIDRVDSEAFF. CDR3 nucleotides: TGTGCCACGATAGACAGGGTGGATTCTGAAGCTTTCTTT.

This clonotype was seen a few times. The J gene is TRBJ1-5, the V gene TRBV9; D remains unclear. Germline V lookup: CDR1 SGDLS, CDR2 YYNGEE. The V end lost 3 bases, the J end lost 5 bases, and 6 bases lay between the germline ends. The CDR3 totals 12 residues. The CDR3, as DNA: TGTGCCAGCAGCGGACTGGATCAGCCCCAGCATTTT. It specifies CASSGLDQPQHF.

This clonotype was recorded at least ten times. The V gene is TRBV28, the J gene TRBJ1-1; D remains unclear. This CDR3 contains 11 residues. Germline assignment: CDR1 MDHEN and CDR2 SYDVKM. The V end lost 3 bases, the J end lost 8 bases, and 7 bases lay between the germline ends. The CDR3 spells CASSLGFEAFF. Here the CDR3 DNA reads TGTGCCAGCAGTTTGGGCTTCGAAGCTTTCTTT.

The V gene is TRBV6-1, the J gene TRBJ2-1, with D maybe TRBD1 (6 bases). Germline V gives CDR1 MNHNS, CDR2 SASEGT. Between the trimmed V and J ends, which lost 6 bases and 0 bases, there was a span of 18 bases. The CDR3 has 17 residues. The CDR3 is CASSRGSPLSSYNEQFF. The CDR3 region has the DNA TGTGCCAGCAGCAGGGGATCCCCCTTGAGCTCCTACAATGAGCAGTTCTTC.

The chain couples TRBV20-1 to TRBJ1-6; D is ambiguous. Germline values: CDR1 DFQATT, CDR2 SNEGSKA (reference sequence). Deletions cut 0 bases from V and 9 bases from J, with 9 bases between. The CDR3 consists of 13 residues. The CDR3, as DNA: TGCAGTGCTAGAGAAAGAGGGCTTTCACCCCTCCACTTT. This sequence encodes CSARERGLSPLHF.

The rearrangement uses TRBV19 and TRBJ2-5; TRBD2 might be the D (5 bases). The length of the CDR3 is 16 residues. The germline CDR1 and CDR2 sequences are LNHDA and SQIVND (reference sequence). The V end lost 4 bases, the J end lost 2 bases, and 17 bases lay between the germline ends. The CDR3 region has the DNA TGTGCCAGTAGTAACCCAACTTTCGGGGAACAAGAGACCCAGTACTTC. It specifies CASSNPTFGEQETQYF. The whole variable domain, filled in from reference TRBV19 and TRBJ2-5, reads DGGITQSPKYLFRKEGQNVTLSCEQNLNHDAMYWYRQDPGQGLRLIYYSQIVNDFQKGDIAEGYSVSREKKESFPLTVTSAQKNPTAFYLCASSNPTFGEQETQYFGPGTRLLVL.

This clonotype was observed at least ten times. This chain connects TRBV10-3 to TRBJ1-1; 7 bases map to TRBD1. This CDR3 is 13 amino acids long. Germline V gene data show CDR1 as ENHRY and CDR2 as SYGVKD. V lost 3 bases, J lost 5 bases, and 3 bases stayed unmatched. The CDR3 DNA is TGTGCCATCAGTGAAGGGGGCGATACTGAAGCTTTCTTT. Amino acid sequence: CAISEGGDTEAFF.

As to this clonotype: With a much larger clone just one base away, this may be a read error. This rearrangement joins TRBV2 to TRBJ1-2; D is unresolved. The CDR3 covers 14 residues. V lost 4 bases and J 2 bases, leaving 11 bases between the germline ends. Per germline, CDR1 SNHLY and CDR2 FYNNEI. The CDR3 bases are TGTGCCAGCAGTGGAACATTCTCAAACTATGGCTACACCTTC. Translating it yields CASSGTFSNYGYTF.

The J gene is TRBJ1-2, the V gene TRBV29-1, with D unresolved. Germline-derived CDR1 and CDR2 are SQVTM and ANQGSEA. The V end was cut by 6 bases, the J end by 10 bases, with 18 bases between. This CDR3 contains 12 residues. DNA for the CDR3: TGCAGCGTCCCTGACACATCATCTCCCTACACCTTC. Protein sequence: CSVPDTSSPYTF.